One sample yielded the 14 T cell receptor beta chains listed below, sequenced in a study of T cells expressing NK-cell markers. TCRdb re-called the 5' RACE reads; one entry per CDR3 protein, DNA not given. The table lists about 460,000 distinct CDR3 sequences, with over 1.3% in the top ten. The sequenced sample consisted of blood T cells: a sorted CD56 or NKG2C T cell subset, CD4+ or CD8+ T cells, or bulk PBMC T cells (not recorded which). The origin of the receptors is a woman between 50 and 59 years old in good health.

V is TRBV6-5 and J is TRBJ2-7. The CDR3 spans 12 residues. Germline loops: CDR1 MNHEY, CDR2 SVGAGI. The CDR3 sequence is CASFRFPTQQYF.

The chain links TRBV28 to TRBJ1-1; the TCRdb D gene call, TRBD1, has no DNA to confirm it. Looked up from germline, CDR1 is MDHEN and CDR2 is SYDVKM. The CDR3 loop spans 16 amino acids. The CDR3 sequence is CASSLAGTIMNTEAFF.

The gene calls are TRBV29-1 and TRBJ2-3; TCRdb names TRBD1, which stays unverified in the absence of DNA. Germline CDR1 reads SQVTM; CDR2 reads ANQGSEA. The CDR3 has 13 amino acids. CDR3 residues: CSVDPLVIDTQYF.

This rearrangement joins TRBV10-2 to TRBJ2-1; TCRdb's D gene call, TRBD1, goes unchecked for lack of DNA. CDR1 WSHSY and CDR2 SAAADI come from the germline V gene. The CDR3 has 14 amino acids. CDR3 sequence reads: CASSGTGGGDEQFF.

The chain links TRBV28 to TRBJ2-4; TCRdb's assignment of TRBD2 cannot be checked, as there is no DNA. CDR1 and CDR2 (germline): MDHEN, SYDVKM. The CDR3 length is 13 residues. Here the CDR3 reads CASSLLGVNIQYF.

This chain links TRBV20-1 with TRBJ2-1; TCRdb picks TRBD1, but there is no DNA to check that call. The CDR3 runs 16 residues. Germline assignment: CDR1 DFQATT and CDR2 SNEGSKA (reference sequence). The CDR3 here is CSARGPLGGSYNEQFF.

This chain connects TRBV7-9 to TRBJ2-1; TCRdb names TRBD1, which stays unverified in the absence of DNA. Germline V gene data show CDR1 as SEHNR and CDR2 as FQNEAQ (reference sequence). The CDR3 extends over 16 amino acids. The CDR3 here is CASSYRFRDIINEQFF.

V usage is TRBV12-3 or TRBV12-4 and J usage is TRBJ1-1. The length of the CDR3 is 13 residues. The chain's CDR3 is CASLLGGNTEAFF.

The chain combines TRBV20-1 with TRBJ2-1; there is no DNA to check the TCRdb D call of TRBD2. CDR1 and CDR2 from the germline V gene are DFQATT and SNEGSKA (reference sequence). The CDR3 extends over 16 amino acids. The CDR3 protein is CSASSLIAGGINEQFF.

The chain couples TRBV3-1 to TRBJ2-7; the TCRdb call, TRBD1, lacks DNA for checking. The CDR3 loop spans 15 amino acids. Germline values: CDR1 LGHDT, CDR2 YNNKEL (reference sequence). The CDR3 spells CASSRLGGGGYEQYF.

The chain carries TRBV29-1 and TRBJ2-1; lacking DNA, the TRBD2 call made by TCRdb goes unchecked. The CDR3 extends over 15 amino acids. Germline V CDR1 and CDR2: SQVTM, ANQGSEA. The CDR3 sequence is CSVDVASGNYNEQFF.

The chain recombines TRBV7-2 with TRBJ2-2; the TCRdb call, TRBD1, lacks DNA for checking. Germline loops: CDR1 SGHTA, CDR2 FQGNSA. This CDR3 comprises 16 residues. This CDR3 reads CASSLTTGGRTGELFF.

The chain is built from TRBV10-2 and TRBJ2-1; TCRdb indicates TRBD2, and absent DNA this call remains unverified. From germline, CDR1 is WSHSY and CDR2 SAAADI. The CDR3 contains 16 residues. CDR3: CASSEGGLAGFDEQFF.

The V gene is TRBV5-1, the J gene TRBJ1-2. CDR1 and CDR2 from the germline V gene are SGHRS and YFSETQ. The CDR3 is 13 residues long. The CDR3 region is CASSLEHLDGYTF.